The 14 T cell receptor beta chains presented below share a single source sample, sequenced in a study of T-cell memory formation after mild COVID-19. TCRdb ran MiXCR on the 5' RACE reads and lists one entry per CDR3 protein. The data show a few hundred thousand distinct CDR3 sequences, with about 27% seen just once and roughly 10% held by the top ten. The material sequenced was PBMCs or a T cell subset sorted from them (not recorded which). Receptors were obtained from an adult woman who had mild COVID-19 (a few samples of this study predate the infection). Cell type and time point are not known.

V is TRBV4-3 and J is TRBJ2-7, with TRBD1 matching over 9 bases. Germline lookup yields CDR1 LGHNA and CDR2 YSLEER. V gave up 3 bases and J gave up 2 bases; unmatched junction bases: 5. The CDR3 extends over 15 amino acids. The CDR3 nucleotides are TGCGCCAGCAGCCATTCACAGGGGGCTACCTACGAGCAGTACTTC. Amino acids: CASSHSQGATYEQYF.

The chain employs TRBV20-1 and TRBJ2-7; TRBD2 aligns across 10 bases. The CDR3 runs 14 residues. Germline V gives CDR1 DFQATT, CDR2 SNEGSKA (reference sequence). Trimming took 3 bases from V and 6 from J; bases not matched to a gene: 8. DNA of the CDR3: TGCAGTGCTAGGGACACTAGCGGGAAGGCCGAGCAGTACTTC. Its protein product is CSARDTSGKAEQYF.

The rearrangement links TRBV12-3 or TRBV12-4 to TRBJ2-1, with 8 nucleotides matching TRBD2. Trimming cost V 8 bases and J 4 bases; bases outside gene matches: 7. This CDR3 is 14 amino acids long. DNA of the CDR3: TGTGCCAGCTCCTTGCGGGAGGAGTACAATGAGCAGTTCTTC. Translated, it gives CASSLREEYNEQFF.

The table lists this clonotype with a count of one. The chain recombines TRBV12-3 or TRBV12-4 with TRBJ2-5; possibly TRBD1 or TRBD2 for D (6 bases each). The CDR3 has 13 amino acids. With 5 bases removed from V and 5 bases from J, the gap between germline ends came to 12 bases. CDR3 DNA sequence: TGTGCCAGCAGTCAGGGGAGGAATGAGACCCAGTACTTC. It codes for CASSQGRNETQYF.

The CDR3 sequence is CSASGPRTYNEQFF. CDR3 bases: TGCAGTGCTAGCGGGCCAAGGACCTACAATGAGCAGTTCTTC. The rearrangement joins TRBV20-1 to TRBJ2-1; D call uncertain. Germline V gene sequence: CDR1 DFQATT, CDR2 SNEGSKA (reference sequence). CDR3 length: 14 amino acids. The V gene lost 3 bases and the J gene lost 2 bases, with 11 bases spanning the gap.

This clonotype was counted only a few times. CDR3 protein: CASTNGQGGEKLFF. The CDR3 DNA reads as TGTGCCAGCACCAACGGACAGGGTGGTGAAAAACTGTTTTTT. V is TRBV12-3 or TRBV12-4 and J is TRBJ1-4; TRBD1 matches 8 bases. After removal of 7 bases from V and 7 bases from J, the junction contained 8 bases not matched to a gene. This CDR3 is 14 amino acids long.

This clonotype was picked up a small number of times. This chain joins TRBV5-1 and TRBJ2-2; D remains unclear. CDR1 is SGHRS, CDR2 YFSETQ, per germline. This CDR3 has 15 amino acids. V gave up 1 base and J gave up 0 bases, with 7 bases separating them. The DNA for the CDR3 is TGCGCCAGCAGCTTGAACAGTGCGAACACCGGGGAGCTGTTTTTT. This encodes CASSLNSANTGELFF.

The genes are TRBV10-3 and TRBJ2-5, with TRBD2 matching over 11 bases. The CDR3 contains 14 residues. Germline trimming cut 2 bases from V and 6 bases from J; bases unmatched to any gene: 2. CDR1 ENHRY and CDR2 SYGVKD come from the germline V gene. The CDR3 here is CAISETSGGKTQYF. CDR3 DNA: TGTGCCATCAGTGAGACTAGCGGGGGAAAGACCCAGTACTTC.

This chain uses TRBV30 with TRBJ2-5; 14 nucleotides line up with TRBD2. The CDR3 extends over 15 amino acids. The V segment lost 6 bases and the J segment 4 bases; nucleotides outside the gene matches: 7. Germline V gene lookup returns CDR1 GTSNPN and CDR2 SVGIG (reference sequence). For the CDR3, the DNA is TGTGCCTGCAAGGGACTAGCGGGAGTATTAGAGACCCAGTACTTC. Encoded protein: CACKGLAGVLETQYF.

In this sample, this clonotype turned up a few times. The chain combines TRBV7-8 with TRBJ1-1; 10 bases map to TRBD1. This CDR3 region has 13 residues. Trimming took 7 bases from V and 6 from J; bases not matched to a gene: 5. Looked up from germline, CDR1 is SGHVS and CDR2 is FQNEAQ. The CDR3 nucleotides read TGTGCCAGCACCTCCGGGACAGGGGCTGAAGCTTTCTTT. Translating it yields CASTSGTGAEAFF.

The V call is TRBV11-2, the J call TRBJ2-5; 10 bases map to TRBD2. Unmatched junction bases numbered 2, after V lost 0 bases and J lost 1 base. The V gene's germline CDR1 is SGHAT and CDR2 FQNNGV. The CDR3 runs to 16 residues. This chain's CDR3 is CASSLEIAGGQETQYF. The CDR3, as DNA: TGTGCCAGCAGCTTAGAGATAGCGGGGGGCCAAGAGACCCAGTACTTC.

This clonotype showed up just a few times. This chain uses TRBV12-3 or TRBV12-4 with TRBJ1-2; 9 nucleotides align to TRBD1. The length of the CDR3 is 14 residues. J gave up 4 bases and V 6 bases, and 6 bases lay outside the gene matches. The CDR3 protein is CASRKQGAIYGYTF. CDR3 DNA sequence: TGTGCCAGCAGGAAACAGGGGGCAATCTATGGCTACACCTTC.

In its sample, this clonotype was seen a few times. The chain couples TRBV7-6 to TRBJ2-1; D unclear. Trimming pared 1 base from V and 0 bases from J, leaving 10 bases between. Germline CDR1 and CDR2: SGHVS and FNYEAQ. CDR3 size: 16 residues. The CDR3 nucleotides read TGTGCCAGCAGCTTAGGACTTACGAGCTCCTACAATGAGCAGTTCTTC. Protein product: CASSLGLTSSYNEQFF. Full variable domain (rest looked up from reference TRBV7-6 and TRBJ2-1): GAGVSQSPRYKVTKRGQDVALRCDPISGHVSLYWYRQALGQGPEFLTYFNYEAQQDKSGLPNDRFSAERPEGSISTLTIQRTEQRDSAMYRCASSLGLTSSYNEQFFGPGTRLTVL.

This chain uses TRBV5-1 with TRBJ2-3; maybe TRBD1 (6 bases). V was pared by 7 bases and J by 1 base, with 13 bases between. This CDR3 spans 14 amino acids. The germline V gene encodes CDR1 SGHRS and CDR2 YFSETQ. The CDR3 spells CASDPGQGTDTQYF. For the CDR3, the DNA is TGCGCCAGCGATCCGGGACAAGGCACAGATACGCAGTATTTT.